This T cell receptor (beta chain) comes out of a study of somatic mutations in cytotoxic T cells in rheumatoid arthritis. Study-wide findings and caveats: Among rheumatoid arthritis patients, TRBV07 appeared slightly underrepresented, and this finding was left without any adjustment for multiple comparisons.

Once isolated by positive magnetic bead selection, the CD4+ and CD8+ cells had their purity checked by flow cytometry. This CDR3 is built from 15 residues. The germline V gene has CDR1 GTSNPN and CDR2 SVGIG (reference sequence). Trimming cost V 1 base and J 4 bases, with 16 bases left between them. Method: immunoSEQ multiplex PCR; TCRdb's copy keeps in-frame clones and lacks some. The sample holds about 3,700 clones, about 70% seen once. Notes on this clone: Antigen unknown.

The sequencing input was CD8+ T cells sorted from blood. The receptor was derived from an adult with rheumatoid arthritis. The chain carries TRBV30 and TRBJ1-1, with a weak D call TRBD1 (5 bases). The CDR3 region is CAWSARDSWATEAFF. DNA for the CDR3: TGTGCCTGGAGTGCCCGGGACTCTTGGGCCACTGAAGCTTTCTTT. Based on the CDR3 plus reference TRBV30 and TRBJ1-1, the full variable domain is SQTIHQWPATLVQPVGSPLSLECTVEGTSNPNLYWYRQAAGRGLQLLFYSVGIGQISSEVPQNLSASRPQDRQFILSSKKLLLSDSGFYLCAWSARDSWATEAFFGQGTRLTVV.